This T cell receptor (beta chain) was retrieved from a study of response to subunit inactivated influenza vaccine. TCRdb re-analysed the RT-PCR reads in MiXCR, keeping a single row per CDR3 protein. The sample holds some 520,000 distinct CDR3 sequences, 16% seen once. Overall study results and limits: Authors suggested seasonal influenza vaccinations each recruit few new T cells.

Germline CDR1 and CDR2: ENHRY and SYGVKD. J lost 2 bases, V lost 4 bases, and 11 bases had no gene match. This CDR3 has 18 residues. There are many counts of this clonotype. Its specificity is unknown. This specimen consisted of CD4+ T cells sorted from PBMCs, obtained less than 30 months after vaccination. J is TRBJ2-3 and V is TRBV10-3; 11 nucleotides line up with TRBD1. This TCR derives from a man aged 50-75 years who received an inactivated influenza vaccine. Here the CDR3 reads CAISAASGTGGHTDTQYF. CDR3 nucleotide sequence: TGTGCCATCAGTGCAGCCTCCGGGACAGGGGGACACACAGATACGCAGTATTTT.